This T cell receptor (beta chain) was sequenced in a study of blood T cell repertoires in COVID-19. As for the study in general: Material from acute and convalescent COVID-19 was sourced from the United States, Italy and Spain. From T cells, B-cell-depleted T cells, or PBMCs came the material, which was cDNA or gDNA.

Trimming shortened V by 0 bases and J by 3 bases, and 12 bases separated the two germline ends. Germline CDR1 and CDR2: LGHDT and YNNKEL (reference sequence). This CDR3 has 16 residues. As originally analysed: It was from reference gene primer amplification that nucleated cell counts were estimated. Measured with immunoSEQ multiplex PCR; TCRdb has only the in-frame clones, and not every one. The DNA was the basis for D and trimming; V, J and clone size are from that table. The sample lists 200,000 to 250,000 clones; about 82% were seen once. The chain recombines TRBV3-1 (or the pseudogene TRBV3-2) with TRBJ2-1; D might be TRBD2 (6 bases). The sequence came from a man of 80 years or more with acute or convalescent COVID-19. The material sequenced was peripheral blood. CDR3 residues: CASSQEARGFYNEQFF. Here the CDR3 DNA reads TGTGCCAGCAGCCAAGAGGCGCGGGGATTCTACAATGAGCAGTTCTTC.